The 5 T cell receptor beta chains given below trace back to one sample, sequenced in a study of shared clonotypes between healthy human individuals (dated by TCRdb to the early 2020s). Receptor libraries were prepared by the immunoSEQ multiplex PCR assay. TCRdb obtained this table from immuneACCESS and retained in-frame rearrangements with V and J assigned. These tables miss some clones; where compared with another copy, unresolved V genes account for less than half of the shortfall, and the remainder is unexplained. Across this sample there are 1 million to 1.2 million clones, with approximately 75% seen only once. The top ten clonotypes cover roughly 0.83% of the sample. Sample: memory CD4+ T cells from PBMCs. The label giving this sample's cell subset or site can be read as: CD45RA-negative fraction. These receptors came from a man between 18 and 29 years old in good health. Some clones in this sample may be carry-over from other donors' samples.

The rearrangement links TRBV6-5 to TRBJ1-1, with no clear D. V was pared by 6 bases and J by 1 base, with 12 bases between. The CDR3 sequence is 14 residues long. The germline V gene encodes CDR1 MNHEY and CDR2 SVGAGI. This chain's CDR3 is CASRKAGGNTEAFF. The CDR3 DNA is TGTGCCAGCAGAAAAGCAGGAGGGAACACTGAAGCTTTCTTT.

The chain couples TRBV7-6 to TRBJ2-1; 9 bases fit TRBD2. The V gene's germline CDR1 is SGHVS and CDR2 FNYEAQ. V lost 1 base to trimming and J lost 4 bases; unmatched junction nucleotides: 5. CDR3 length: 16 residues. For the CDR3, the DNA is TGTGCCAGCAGCTTAGGTCCGGGACTAGCTTACAATGAGCAGTTCTTC. Protein product: CASSLGPGLAYNEQFF.

This sequence joins TRBV28 and TRBJ1-2; D is possibly TRBD1 (6 bases). The CDR3 extends over 14 amino acids. Trimming pared 6 bases from V and 4 bases from J, leaving 15 bases between. CDR1 MDHEN and CDR2 SYDVKM come from the germline V gene. CDR3 DNA: TGTGCCAGCAGGGGATCGGGGGGCTCCTATGGCTACACCTTC. This translates into CASRGSGGSYGYTF.

This chain connects TRBV6-5 to TRBJ1-5; D is perhaps TRBD1 (6 bases). This CDR3 comprises 12 residues. V dropped 2 bases and J dropped 12 bases, with 11 bases sitting between them. The germline CDR1 and CDR2 sequences are MNHEY and SVGAGI. CDR3 sequence reads: CASSYHGGLQHF. The DNA of the CDR3 is TGTGCCAGCAGTTACCACGGGGGGCTCCAGCATTTT.

The rearrangement links TRBV10-3 to TRBJ1-2; 7 bases align to TRBD1. From germline, CDR1 is ENHRY and CDR2 SYGVKD. The CDR3 covers 16 residues. V shed 6 bases and J 2 bases; nucleotides not matched to a gene: 12. In nucleotides, the CDR3 is TGTGCCATCAGCGACTTCCGGGACAGCGAAAACTATGGCTACACCTTC. Its translation: CAISDFRDSENYGYTF.